This T cell receptor beta chain derives from a study of T cells in Graves' hyperthyroidism and ophthalmopathy. V was shortened by 5 bases and J by 1 base, with 8 bases between the two germline ends. CDR3 length: 12 amino acids. Germline V gives CDR1 DFQATT, CDR2 SNEGSKA (reference sequence). This clonotype was seen many times. What it binds is unknown. Clinical Activity Scores of at least 3, NOSPECS grades of at least 4 and durations under 3 months characterized ophthalmopathy patients. Patients were excluded because of uncontrolled infection, other autoimmune disease, pregnancy or lactation. General observations from the study: Onset of ophthalmopathy came a median approximately 6.5 months after the model predicted it. Most expanded thyroid clonotypes above 0.001 also appeared in blood.

RNA transcripts served as the template for amplifying TCR beta CDR3 regions. Using the HTBI primer set, a first-round RT-PCR was run on the TCR CDR3. TCRdb recomputed calls from the multiplex PCR reads with MiXCR, one row per CDR3 protein. The table has approximately 350,000 distinct CDR3 sequences, 15% seen once. The chain recombines TRBV20-1 with TRBJ2-5; the D call may be TRBD1 or TRBD2 (5 bases each). Sequenced material: blood. The clonotype originates from a woman aged 60-75 years with Graves' ophthalmopathy. The CDR3 spells CSAGGSQETQYF. CDR3 DNA sequence: TGCAGTGCTGGGGGAAGCCAAGAGACCCAGTACTTC.